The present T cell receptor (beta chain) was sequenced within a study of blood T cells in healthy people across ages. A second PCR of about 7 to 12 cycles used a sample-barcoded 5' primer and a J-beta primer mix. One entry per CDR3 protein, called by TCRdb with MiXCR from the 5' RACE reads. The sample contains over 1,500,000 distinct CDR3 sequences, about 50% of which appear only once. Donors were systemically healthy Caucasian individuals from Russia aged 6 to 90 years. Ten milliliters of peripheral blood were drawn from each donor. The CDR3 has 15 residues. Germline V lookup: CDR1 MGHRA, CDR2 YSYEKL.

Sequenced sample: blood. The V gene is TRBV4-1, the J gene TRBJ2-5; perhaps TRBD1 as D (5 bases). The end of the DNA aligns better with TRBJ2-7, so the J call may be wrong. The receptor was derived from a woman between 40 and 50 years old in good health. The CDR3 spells CASSQARVGLYEQYF. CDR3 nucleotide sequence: TGCGCCAGCAGCCAAGCCAGGGTAGGTCTCTACGAGCAGTACTTC.